Each of the 31 T cell receptor beta chains below was sequenced from the same sample in a study of OX40 agonist ivuxolimab in advanced cancers. Libraries were prepared by immunoSEQ multiplex PCR; TCRdb keeps only in-frame clonotypes and omits some of them. The data show roughly 90,000 clones, roughly 87% seen once. The starting material was CD4+ or CD8+ T cells sorted from blood, obtained in a trial of the OX40 agonist ivuxolimab. These receptors came from an adult with an advanced solid tumor such as melanoma, head and neck, liver or kidney cancer.

V is TRBV30 and J is TRBJ1-2; tentatively, D is TRBD1 (5 bases). The V end lost 8 bases, the J end lost 0 bases, and 13 bases lay between the germline ends. This CDR3 region has 13 residues. The germline gives CDR1 GTSNPN, CDR2 SVGIG (reference sequence). Here the CDR3 DNA reads TGTGCCGGAGTGGTAGGGGCTAACTATGGCTACACCTTC. Translating gives CAGVVGANYGYTF.

This chain connects TRBV4-3 to TRBJ2-3; the D is unclear. V was trimmed by 0 bases and J by 3 bases, leaving 13 bases between them. The germline gives CDR1 LGHNA, CDR2 YSLEER. There are 16 residues in the CDR3. CDR3 amino acids: CASSQDFRRGTDTQYF. The DNA of the CDR3 is TGCGCCAGCAGCCAAGATTTCAGGCGAGGAACAGATACGCAGTATTTT.

The count of this clone is one. The V gene is TRBV10-3, the J gene TRBJ1-1; D is unresolved. This CDR3 contains 13 residues. V was clipped by 7 bases and J by 1 base, with 10 bases between them. The germline gives CDR1 ENHRY, CDR2 SYGVKD. The CDR3 region is CAINGPGNTEAFF. The CDR3 DNA reads TGTGCCATCAATGGACCCGGGAACACTGAAGCTTTCTTT.

The chain has TRBV30 and TRBJ1-3; D unresolved. This CDR3 spans 13 amino acids. V gave up 0 bases and J gave up 3 bases, with 6 bases separating them. Germline-derived CDR1 and CDR2 are GTSNPN and SVGIG (reference sequence). The CDR3: CAWSVTFGNTIYF. Written as DNA, the CDR3 is TGTGCCTGGAGTGTAACTTTTGGAAACACCATATATTTT.

The CDR3 DNA follows: TGCGCCAGCAGCAAAGGAACAGGGACGAGAACCGGGGAGCTGTTTTTT. It specifies CASSKGTGTRTGELFF. The chain employs TRBV4-3 and TRBJ2-2; D perhaps matches TRBD1 (6 bases). The germline V and J ends were trimmed by 5 bases and 5 bases, with 18 bases remaining between them. Germline V gives CDR1 LGHNA, CDR2 YSLEER. This CDR3 spans 16 amino acids.

V is TRBV7-6 and J is TRBJ2-2; tentatively, D is TRBD1 (6 bases). The ends were cut back, 5 bases at V and 0 bases at J, with 13 bases in the middle. Germline values: CDR1 SGHVS, CDR2 FNYEAQ. The CDR3 runs to 16 residues. Here the CDR3 DNA reads TGTGCCAGCAGCACCTCGGACAGCTCGAACACCGGGGAGCTGTTTTTT. Amino acid sequence: CASSTSDSSNTGELFF.

This rearrangement joins TRBV7-9 to TRBJ1-1; a possible D gene is TRBD1 (5 bases). Trimming pared 0 bases from V and 0 bases from J, leaving 8 bases between. The germline gives CDR1 SEHNR, CDR2 FQNEAQ (reference sequence). The CDR3 has 15 amino acids. The CDR3 region has the DNA TGTGCCAGCAGCTTAGCGGGGCCAGTGAACACTGAAGCTTTCTTT. Translated: CASSLAGPVNTEAFF. Full variable domain (rest looked up from reference TRBV7-9 and TRBJ1-1): DTGVSQNPRHKITKRGQNVTFRCDPISEHNRLYWYRQTLGQGPEFLTYFQNEAQLEKSRLLSDRFSAERPKGSFSTLEIQRTEQGDSAMYLCASSLAGPVNTEAFFGQGTRLTVV.

This clone rates as medium-sized. The CDR3 DNA sequence: TGCGCCAGCAGCCAAGAGGCTTCCCTTAACTATGGCTACACCTTC. Protein product: CASSQEASLNYGYTF. This chain uses TRBV4-1 with TRBJ1-2; unclear D gene. CDR1 and CDR2 (germline): MGHRA, YSYEKL. This CDR3 spans 15 amino acids. Trimming pared 0 bases from V and 1 base from J, leaving 9 bases between.

The genes are TRBV6-1 and TRBJ1-3; D gene unclear. CDR1 MNHNS and CDR2 SASEGT come from the germline V gene. This CDR3 has 14 amino acids. Trimming left V 2 bases short and J 0 bases short, with 5 bases between. The CDR3 is CASSEWGSGNTIYF. The CDR3 coding sequence is TGTGCCAGCAGTGAATGGGGCTCTGGAAACACCATATATTTT.

With respect to this clone: Other DNA sequences in this specimen translate into the identical CDR3. The rearrangement uses TRBV10-1 and TRBJ1-2; 10 bases agree with TRBD1. There are 16 residues in the CDR3. Germline V gene data show CDR1 as WNHNN and CDR2 as SYGVQD (reference sequence). Unmatched junction bases numbered 11, after V lost 6 bases and J lost 4 bases. The CDR3, as DNA: TGCGCCAGCAGCGGGGGGCGGACAGGGGGGATCTATGGCTACACCTTC. It is translated as CASSGGRTGGIYGYTF.

The chain uses TRBV19 and TRBJ2-5, with D perhaps TRBD1 or TRBD2 (5 bases each). V was shortened by 4 bases and J by 5 bases, with 20 bases between the two germline ends. The CDR3 runs 16 residues. CDR1 LNHDA and CDR2 SQIVND come from the germline V gene (reference sequence). The CDR3 loop is CASSNSPGPPPETQYF. CDR3 nucleotide sequence: TGTGCCAGTAGTAATTCCCCGGGACCCCCGCCCGAGACCCAGTACTTC.

This chain joins TRBV5-1 and TRBJ1-1; 7 bases match TRBD1. Germline V gene sequence: CDR1 SGHRS, CDR2 YFSETQ. The CDR3 is 15 residues long. The junction had 3 bases not matched to a gene; V was cut back by 0 bases and J by 1 base. CDR3 loop: CASSLVGTENTEAFF. DNA for the CDR3: TGCGCCAGCAGCTTGGTTGGGACAGAGAACACTGAAGCTTTCTTT.

This chain links TRBV30 with TRBJ1-2, with D possibly matching TRBD1 (5 bases). Germline V CDR1 and CDR2: GTSNPN, SVGIG (reference sequence). The CDR3 spans 13 residues. The V end lost 5 bases, the J end lost 3 bases, and 13 bases lay between the germline ends. The CDR3 coding sequence is TGTGCCTGGTGGACACGGAGAGACTATGGCTACACCTTC. Translated, it gives CAWWTRRDYGYTF. The whole variable domain, filled in from reference TRBV30 and TRBJ1-2, reads SQTIHQWPATLVQPVGSPLSLECTVEGTSNPNLYWYRQAAGRGLQLLFYSVGIGQISSEVPQNLSASRPQDRQFILSSKKLLLSDSGFYLCAWWTRRDYGYTFGSGTRLTVV.

This clone was observed once. V usage is TRBV9 and J usage is TRBJ2-5, with a tentative D call TRBD1 (6 bases). CDR1 SGDLS and CDR2 YYNGEE come from the germline V gene. V lost 0 bases and J 5 bases, leaving 14 bases between the germline ends. The CDR3 is 15 amino acids. The CDR3 is CASSVGQDKRETQYF. The CDR3 DNA reads TGTGCCAGCAGCGTAGGACAGGACAAGAGGGAGACCCAGTACTTC. The full variable domain, with the rest looked up from reference TRBV9 and TRBJ2-5, is DSGVTQTPKHLITATGQRVTLRCSPRSGDLSVYWYQQSLDQGLQFLIQYYNGEERAKGNILERFSAQQFPDLHSELNLSSLELGDSALYFCASSVGQDKRETQYFGPGTRLLVL.

The rearrangement links TRBV27 to TRBJ1-6; no clear D. The V end lost 3 bases, the J end lost 5 bases, and 26 bases lay between the germline ends. This CDR3 has 20 amino acids. CDR1 is MNHEY and CDR2 is SMNVEV in the germline V gene (reference sequence). The CDR3 coding sequence is TGTGCCAGCAGTTTCGGAGTCGGTAGGCTAACGGCAAGAAATAATTCACCCCTCCACTTT. This encodes CASSFGVGRLTARNNSPLHF.

Note on this clone: Mismatch with germline at one junction end may stem from a read error. This chain links TRBV7-2 with TRBJ2-1, with 8 positions matching TRBD2. This CDR3 has 13 residues. Germline V gene sequence: CDR1 SGHTA, CDR2 FQGNSA. The DNA of the CDR3 is TGCTCTAGCGGGCGGAGCTCCTACAATGAGCAGTTCTTC. It is translated as CSSGRSSYNEQFF.

This chain uses TRBV5-6 with TRBJ2-3; D perhaps matches TRBD1 (6 bases). The V end was cut by 0 bases, the J end by 2 bases, with 10 bases between. Germline V lookup: CDR1 SGHDT, CDR2 YYEEEE. This CDR3 region has 15 residues. The CDR3, as DNA: TGTGCCAGCAGCTTGGTAGGGACACCCACAGATACGCAGTATTTT. Translating gives CASSLVGTPTDTQYF.

The chain uses TRBV5-1 and TRBJ2-7, with TRBD1 matching 12 bases. Losses at the gene ends were 0 bases for V and 6 bases for J; bases not matched to a gene: 4. Germline-derived CDR1 and CDR2 are SGHRS and YFSETQ. CDR3 length: 15 amino acids. The CDR3 loop reads CASSLAGQGAGEQYF. Written as DNA, the CDR3 is TGCGCCAGCAGCTTGGCGGGACAGGGGGCTGGCGAGCAGTACTTC.

This sequence joins TRBV5-6 and TRBJ1-4; possibly TRBD1 for D (6 bases). Germline assignment: CDR1 SGHDT and CDR2 YYEEEE. V shed 4 bases and J shed 5 bases, with 12 bases lying between them. The CDR3 sequence is 14 residues long. CDR3 coding DNA: TGTGCCAGCAGCCGACCGGACAGCAATGAAAAACTGTTTTTT. Translating gives CASSRPDSNEKLFF.

This clone was counted between two and nine times. J is TRBJ2-7 and V is TRBV2; TRBD2 matches at 7 bases. The CDR3 is 14 residues long. CDR1 is SNHLY, CDR2 FYNNEI, per germline. With V trimmed by 4 bases and J by 2 bases, 5 bases remained unmatched. CDR3 coding DNA: TGTGCCAGCAGTGCCGGGCTAGCGGCCTACGAGCAGTACTTC. Translating gives CASSAGLAAYEQYF.

V and J are TRBV18 and TRBJ2-6, with 11 bases matching TRBD1. CDR3 length equals 17 residues. Germline V CDR1 and CDR2: KGHSH, LQKENI. V shed 4 bases and J 2 bases; nucleotides not matched to a gene: 4. The CDR3 DNA is TGTGCCAGCTCACTGAGGGGACAGGGGGCTGGGGCCAACGTCCTGACTTTC. Its protein product is CASSLRGQGAGANVLTF.

This clone was observed once. This chain joins TRBV5-4 and TRBJ2-7; D is possibly TRBD1 (5 bases). V was clipped by 4 bases and J by 2 bases, with 13 bases between them. This CDR3 is built from 14 residues. CDR1 and CDR2 from the germline V gene are SGHNT and YYREEE (reference sequence). CDR3 residues: CASSGRTRPYEQYF. The CDR3 DNA reads TGTGCCAGCAGCGGCCGGACACGACCCTACGAGCAGTACTTC.

This chain uses TRBV11-3 with TRBJ1-6, with D possibly matching TRBD1 (6 bases). V was cut by 5 bases and J by 0 bases, with 14 bases left in between. CDR3 length equals 17 residues. CDR1 and CDR2 (germline): SGHNT, YENEEA. CDR3 sequence: CASSPPGASSYNSPLHF. The CDR3 DNA follows: TGTGCCAGCAGCCCCCCAGGGGCGAGCTCCTATAATTCACCCCTCCACTTT.

The CDR3: CASSLAGFSNQPQHF. CDR3 sequence (DNA): TGCGCCAGCAGCTTGGCCGGATTTAGCAATCAGCCCCAGCATTTT. The rearrangement uses TRBV5-1 and TRBJ1-5; D is unresolved. CDR1 and CDR2 (germline): SGHRS, YFSETQ. V was pared by 0 bases and J by 0 bases, with 7 bases between. CDR3 size: 15 residues. The full variable domain, with the rest looked up from reference TRBV5-1 and TRBJ1-5, is KAGVTQTPRYLIKTRGQQVTLSCSPISGHRSVSWYQQTPGQGLQFLFEYFSETQRNKGNFPGRFSGRQFSNSRSEMNVSTLELGDSALYLCASSLAGFSNQPQHFGDGTRLSIL.

V and J are TRBV29-1 and TRBJ2-7; D is undetermined. The CDR3 runs 12 residues. CDR1 is SQVTM, CDR2 ANQGSEA, per germline. The ends were cut back, 4 bases at V and 5 bases at J, with 12 bases in the middle. As DNA, the CDR3 is TGCAGCGTTGCCCCCACAGCCCACGAGCAGTACTTC. It encodes CSVAPTAHEQYF.

The V and J genes are TRBV7-2 and TRBJ1-2; TRBD1 is a possible D gene (6 bases). The germline gives CDR1 SGHTA, CDR2 FQGNSA. Trimming took off 6 bases at V and 8 bases at J, with 16 bases between the two ends. The CDR3 covers 13 residues. DNA of the CDR3: TGTGCCAGCAGTCCAGAGGGGGTTTGGGGCTACACCTTC. This sequence encodes CASSPEGVWGYTF.

The chain is built from TRBV9 and TRBJ1-1, with no clear D. Looked up from germline, CDR1 is SGDLS and CDR2 is YYNGEE. V dropped 4 bases and J dropped 3 bases, with 10 bases sitting between them. CDR3 length: 13 residues. The CDR3 here is CASSTTQDTEAFF. The CDR3 DNA sequence: TGTGCCAGCAGCACAACGCAAGACACTGAAGCTTTCTTT.

This rearrangement joins TRBV25-1 to TRBJ2-5; TRBD1 agrees at 8 bases. Germline values: CDR1 MGHDK, CDR2 SYGVNS. The CDR3 runs 15 residues. The junction had 10 bases not matched to a gene; V was cut back by 3 bases and J by 7 bases. CDR3 DNA sequence: TGTGCCAGCAGTGACCCCCGGGACAGGTCGGGGACCCAGTACTTC. This translates into CASSDPRDRSGTQYF.

This clone has a handful of counts. The chain has TRBV6-4 and TRBJ2-6, with 9 bases that match TRBD1. The V gene's germline CDR1 is MRHNA and CDR2 SNTAGT. This CDR3 comprises 17 residues. The junction had 3 bases not matched to a gene; V was cut back by 2 bases and J by 1 base. Written as DNA, the CDR3 is TGTGCCAGCAGTGACGGGGGACAGGGTTCTGGGGCCAACGTCCTGACTTTC. Protein product: CASSDGGQGSGANVLTF.

The rearrangement uses TRBV10-3 and TRBJ2-5, with 10 bases aligning to TRBD2. V lost 11 bases, J lost 4 bases, and 10 bases stayed unmatched. The CDR3 runs 14 residues. Germline values: CDR1 ENHRY, CDR2 SYGVKD. The CDR3 coding sequence is TGTGCCGCGGGGAGAGCGGGGGGGCGAGAGACCCAGTACTTC. Translated: CAAGRAGGRETQYF.

The CDR3 reads CASSRQGGYSTDTQYF. The CDR3 bases are TGTGCCAGCAGCCGACAGGGGGGGTATAGCACAGATACGCAGTATTTT. This chain connects TRBV7-2 to TRBJ2-3, with 9 bases fitting TRBD1. The germline gives CDR1 SGHTA, CDR2 FQGNSA. The CDR3 extends over 16 amino acids. Trimming at V came to 5 bases and at J to 0 bases, leaving 6 bases not matched to a gene.